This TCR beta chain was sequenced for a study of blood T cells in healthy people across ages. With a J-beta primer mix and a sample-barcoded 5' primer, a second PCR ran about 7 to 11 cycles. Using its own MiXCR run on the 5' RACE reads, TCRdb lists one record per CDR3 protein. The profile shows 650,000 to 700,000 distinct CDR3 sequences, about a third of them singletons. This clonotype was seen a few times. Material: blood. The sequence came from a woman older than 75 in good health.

The CDR3: CASSLGARDETQYF. The CDR3 DNA reads TGTGCCAGCAGCTTAGGGGCCAGAGACGAGACCCAGTACTTC. This chain connects TRBV7-8 to TRBJ2-7; D unclear. The DNA end favors TRBJ2-5, so the J call may be wrong. Germline CDR1 is SGHVS and CDR2 is FQNEAQ. The CDR3 is 14 residues long.